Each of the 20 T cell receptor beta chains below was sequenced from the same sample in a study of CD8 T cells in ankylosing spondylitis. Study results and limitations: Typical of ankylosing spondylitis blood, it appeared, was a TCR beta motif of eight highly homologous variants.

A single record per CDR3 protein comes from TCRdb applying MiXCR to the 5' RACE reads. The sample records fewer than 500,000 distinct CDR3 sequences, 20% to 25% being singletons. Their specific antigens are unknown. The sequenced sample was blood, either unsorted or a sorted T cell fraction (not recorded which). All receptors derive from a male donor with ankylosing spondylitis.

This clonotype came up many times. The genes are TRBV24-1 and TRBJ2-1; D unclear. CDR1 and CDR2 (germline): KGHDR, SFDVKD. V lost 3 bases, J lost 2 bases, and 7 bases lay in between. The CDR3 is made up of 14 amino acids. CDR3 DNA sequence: TGTGCCACCAGTGATAGGGCGACCTACAATGAGCAGTTCTTC. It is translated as CATSDRATYNEQFF.

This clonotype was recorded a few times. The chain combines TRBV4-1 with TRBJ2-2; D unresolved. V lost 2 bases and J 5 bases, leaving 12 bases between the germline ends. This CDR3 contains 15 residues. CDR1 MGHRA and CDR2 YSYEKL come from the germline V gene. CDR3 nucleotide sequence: TGCGCCAGCAGCCAACCCAATTTGTTGACCGGGGAGCTGTTTTTT. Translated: CASSQPNLLTGELFF.

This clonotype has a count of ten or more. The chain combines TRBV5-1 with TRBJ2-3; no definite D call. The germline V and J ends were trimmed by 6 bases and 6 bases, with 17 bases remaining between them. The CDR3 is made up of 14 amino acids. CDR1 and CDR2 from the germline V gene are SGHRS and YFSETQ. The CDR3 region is CASTLVVAGDTQYF. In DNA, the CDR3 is TGCGCCAGCACCCTGGTGGTGGCTGGGGATACGCAGTATTTT. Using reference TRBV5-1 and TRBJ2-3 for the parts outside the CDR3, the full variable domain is KAGVTQTPRYLIKTRGQQVTLSCSPISGHRSVSWYQQTPGQGLQFLFEYFSETQRNKGNFPGRFSGRQFSNSRSEMNVSTLELGDSALYLCASTLVVAGDTQYFGPGTRLTVL.

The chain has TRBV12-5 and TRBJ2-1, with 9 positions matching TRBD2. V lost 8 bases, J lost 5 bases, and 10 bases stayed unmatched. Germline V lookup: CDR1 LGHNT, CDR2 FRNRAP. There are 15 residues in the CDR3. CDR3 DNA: TGTGCTAGTAGAAAGAGACTAGCGGACAACAATGAGCAGTTCTTC. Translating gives CASRKRLADNNEQFF.

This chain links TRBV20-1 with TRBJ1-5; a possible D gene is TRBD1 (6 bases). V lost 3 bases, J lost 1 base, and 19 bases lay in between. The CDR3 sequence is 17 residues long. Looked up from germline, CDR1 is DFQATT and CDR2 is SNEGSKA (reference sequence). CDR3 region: CSARAWGGLRSNQPQHF. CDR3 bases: TGCAGTGCTAGGGCATGGGGGGGGCTGAGGAGCAATCAGCCCCAGCATTTT.

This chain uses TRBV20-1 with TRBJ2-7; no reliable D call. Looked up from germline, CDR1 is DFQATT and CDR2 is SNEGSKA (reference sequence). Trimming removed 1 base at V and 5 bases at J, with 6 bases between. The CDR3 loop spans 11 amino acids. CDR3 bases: TGCAGTGCTAGAGGGTTGGACGAGCAGTACTTC. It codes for CSARGLDEQYF.

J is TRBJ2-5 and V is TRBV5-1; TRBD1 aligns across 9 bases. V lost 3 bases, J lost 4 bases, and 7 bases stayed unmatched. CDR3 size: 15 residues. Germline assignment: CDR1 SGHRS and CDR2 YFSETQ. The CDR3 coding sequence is TGCGCCAGCAGCTCCGACAGGGGGTACGCAGAGACCCAGTACTTC. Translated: CASSSDRGYAETQYF.

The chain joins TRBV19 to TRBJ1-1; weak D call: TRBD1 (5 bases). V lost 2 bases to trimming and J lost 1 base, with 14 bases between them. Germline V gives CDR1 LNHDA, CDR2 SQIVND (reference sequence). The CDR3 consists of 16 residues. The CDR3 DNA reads TGTGCCAGTAGTATAACCCGAGGGGTGGGGAACACTGAAGCTTTCTTT. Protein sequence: CASSITRGVGNTEAFF. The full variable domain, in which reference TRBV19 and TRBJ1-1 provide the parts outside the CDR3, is DGGITQSPKYLFRKEGQNVTLSCEQNLNHDAMYWYRQDPGQGLRLIYYSQIVNDFQKGDIAEGYSVSREKKESFPLTVTSAQKNPTAFYLCASSITRGVGNTEAFFGQGTRLTVV.

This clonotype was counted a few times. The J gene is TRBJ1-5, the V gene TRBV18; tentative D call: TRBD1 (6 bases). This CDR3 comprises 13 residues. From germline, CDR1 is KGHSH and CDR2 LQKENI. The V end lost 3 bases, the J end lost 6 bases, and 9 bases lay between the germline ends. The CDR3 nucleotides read TGTGCCAGCTCACCGACACAGGGTCAGCCCCAGCATTTT. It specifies CASSPTQGQPQHF.

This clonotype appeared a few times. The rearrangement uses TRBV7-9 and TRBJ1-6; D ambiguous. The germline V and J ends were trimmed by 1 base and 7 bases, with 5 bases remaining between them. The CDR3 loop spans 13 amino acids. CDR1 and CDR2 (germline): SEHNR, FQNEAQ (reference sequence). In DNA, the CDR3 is TGTGCCAGCAGCTTAGACCCAAATTCACCCCTCCACTTT. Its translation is CASSLDPNSPLHF.

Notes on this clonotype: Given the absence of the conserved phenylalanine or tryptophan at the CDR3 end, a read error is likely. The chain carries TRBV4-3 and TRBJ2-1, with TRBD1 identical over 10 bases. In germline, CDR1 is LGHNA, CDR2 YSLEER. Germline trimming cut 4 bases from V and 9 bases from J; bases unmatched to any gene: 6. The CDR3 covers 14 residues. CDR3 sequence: CASSPDRGLGEQFL. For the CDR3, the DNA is TGCGCCAGCAGCCCCGACAGGGGGCTCGGTGAGCAGTTCCTC.

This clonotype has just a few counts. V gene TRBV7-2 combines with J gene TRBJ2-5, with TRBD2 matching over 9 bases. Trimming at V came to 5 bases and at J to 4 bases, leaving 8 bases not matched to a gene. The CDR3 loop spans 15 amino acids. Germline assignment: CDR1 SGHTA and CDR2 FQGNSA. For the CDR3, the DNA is TGTGCCAGCAGCCCACTCGGGACTAGCATAGAGACCCAGTACTTC. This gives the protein CASSPLGTSIETQYF. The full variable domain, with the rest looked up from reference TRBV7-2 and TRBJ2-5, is GAGVSQSPSNKVTEKGKDVELRCDPISGHTALYWYRQSLGQGLEFLIYFQGNSAPDKSGLPSDRFSAERTGGSVSTLTIQRTQQEDSAVYLCASSPLGTSIETQYFGPGTRLLVL.

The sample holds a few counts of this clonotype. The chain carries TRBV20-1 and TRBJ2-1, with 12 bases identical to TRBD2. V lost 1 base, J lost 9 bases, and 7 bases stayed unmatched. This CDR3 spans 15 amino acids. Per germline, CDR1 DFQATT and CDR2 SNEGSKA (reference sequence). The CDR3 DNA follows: TGCAGTGCTAGAGGACTAGCGGGAGTTGAAAGTGAGCAGTTCTTC. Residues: CSARGLAGVESEQFF.

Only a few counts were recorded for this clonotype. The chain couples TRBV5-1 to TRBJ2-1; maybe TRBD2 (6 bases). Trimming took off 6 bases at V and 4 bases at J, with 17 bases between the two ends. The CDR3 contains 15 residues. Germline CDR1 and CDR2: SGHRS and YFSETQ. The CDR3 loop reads CASTSARGTYNEQFF. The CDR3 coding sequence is TGCGCCAGCACCTCGGCGCGAGGGACTTACAATGAGCAGTTCTTC.

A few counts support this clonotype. CDR3 protein: CASSLGRQAAKNIQYF. For the CDR3, the DNA is TGCGCCAGCAGCTTGGGGAGGCAAGCCGCCAAAAACATTCAGTACTTC. V usage is TRBV5-1 and J usage is TRBJ2-4; TRBD2 might be the D (5 bases). The V and J ends lost 0 bases and 1 base respectively, with 11 bases between them. Germline assignment: CDR1 SGHRS and CDR2 YFSETQ. This CDR3 region has 16 residues.

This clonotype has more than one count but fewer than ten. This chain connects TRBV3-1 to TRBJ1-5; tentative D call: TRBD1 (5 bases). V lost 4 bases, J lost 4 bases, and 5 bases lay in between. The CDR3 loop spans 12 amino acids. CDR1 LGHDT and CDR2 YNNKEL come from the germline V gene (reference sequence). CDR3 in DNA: TGTGCCAGCAGCCGACAGAATCAGCCCCAGCATTTT. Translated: CASSRQNQPQHF.

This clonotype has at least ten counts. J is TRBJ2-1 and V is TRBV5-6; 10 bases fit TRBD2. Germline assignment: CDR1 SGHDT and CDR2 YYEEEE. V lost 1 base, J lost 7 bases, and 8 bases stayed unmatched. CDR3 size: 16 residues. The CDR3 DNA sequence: TGTGCCAGCAGCTTGCTAGCGGGAGTGGGGGGTAATGAGCAGTTCTTC. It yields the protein CASSLLAGVGGNEQFF.

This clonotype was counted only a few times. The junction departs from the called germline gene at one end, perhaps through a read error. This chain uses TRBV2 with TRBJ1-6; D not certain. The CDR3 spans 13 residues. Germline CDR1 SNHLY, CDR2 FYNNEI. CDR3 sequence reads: CASRYSDNSPLHF. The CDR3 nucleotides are TGTGCCAGCCGCTACTCCGATAATTCACCCCTCCACTTT.

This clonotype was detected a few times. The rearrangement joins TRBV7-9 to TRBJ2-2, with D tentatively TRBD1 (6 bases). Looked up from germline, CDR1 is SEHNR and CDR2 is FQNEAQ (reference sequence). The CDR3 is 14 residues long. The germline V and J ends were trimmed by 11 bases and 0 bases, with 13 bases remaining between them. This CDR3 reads CAQQGRTNTGELFF. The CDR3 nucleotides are TGTGCCCAACAGGGACGAACGAACACCGGGGAGCTGTTTTTT.

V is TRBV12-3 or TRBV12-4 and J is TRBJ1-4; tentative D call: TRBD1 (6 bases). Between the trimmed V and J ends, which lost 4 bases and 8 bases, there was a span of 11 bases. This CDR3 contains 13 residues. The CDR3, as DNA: TGTGCCAGCAGTTCCGGACAGCCAGAAAAACTGTTTTTT. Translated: CASSSGQPEKLFF.